This paragraph reports one T cell receptor beta chain. The data derive from a study of CD8 T cells in Susac syndrome. Germline assignment: CDR1 SGHRS and CDR2 YFSETQ. Deletions cut 0 bases from V and 6 bases from J, with 9 bases between. There are 13 residues in the CDR3. Random hexamers served to reverse transcribe roughly 0.5 to 1 ug RNA. Amplification of the TCR beta CDR3 was carried out by immunoSEQ multiplex PCR, which spanned a total of 54 Vbeta and 13 Jbeta segments. TCRdb re-analysed the immunoSEQ multiplex PCR reads in MiXCR, keeping a single row per CDR3 protein. The table shows around 180,000 distinct CDR3 sequences, with 90% to 96% occurring only once.

This receptor was taken from a human donor with multiple sclerosis. The rearrangement joins TRBV5-1 to TRBJ2-5, with unresolved D. The sequenced sample consisted of CD4+ T cells from PBMCs. The CDR3 protein is CASSLVVEQTQYF. CDR3 nucleotides: TGCGCCAGCAGCTTGGTCGTCGAACAGACCCAGTACTTC.